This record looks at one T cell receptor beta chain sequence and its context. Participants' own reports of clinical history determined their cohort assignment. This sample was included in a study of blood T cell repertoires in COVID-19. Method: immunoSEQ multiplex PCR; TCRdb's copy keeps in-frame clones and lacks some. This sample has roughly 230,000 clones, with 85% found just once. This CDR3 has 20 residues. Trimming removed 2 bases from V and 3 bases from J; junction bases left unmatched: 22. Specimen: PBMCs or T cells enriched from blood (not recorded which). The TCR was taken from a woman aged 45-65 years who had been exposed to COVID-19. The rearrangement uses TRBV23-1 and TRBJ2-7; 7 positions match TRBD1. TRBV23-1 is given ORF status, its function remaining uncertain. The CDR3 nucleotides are TGCGCCAGCAGTCAACCGAACCGGGACAGCCTCAATTACCGTTTCTACGAGCAGTACTTC. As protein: CASSQPNRDSLNYRFYEQYF.